This T cell receptor beta chain was recorded in a study of cytomegalovirus exposure and HLA in healthy donors. Study results and caveats: A few CMV-associated chains were confirmed in vitro to be specific for CMV antigens. The authors listed approximately 160 TCR beta chains as cytomegalovirus-associated.

CDR3 length: 15 residues. V was pared by 6 bases and J by 12 bases, with 14 bases of the junction left unmatched. The germline V gene has CDR1 SNHLY and CDR2 FYNNEI. The assay was immunoSEQ multiplex PCR, and TCRdb's table has in-frame clones only and misses some. The sample holds approximately 65,000 clones, over 90% seen once. In the case of this clone: What it binds is unknown.

Sample: PBMCs. This clonotype originated in a man younger than 35 in good health and CMV-seropositive. The chain employs TRBV2 and TRBJ2-6, with 7 bases matching TRBD2. The CDR3 sequence is CASSGRGDAKLVLTF. The CDR3 region has the DNA TGTGCCAGCAGCGGCCGGGGGGACGCAAAGCTCGTCCTGACTTTC.